This T cell receptor (beta chain) was found in a study of blood T cells in healthy people across ages. About this clonotype itself: What it binds is not known. A read error may explain this, as a much larger clone is one base away.

It was with a sample-barcoded 5' primer and a J-beta primer mix that a second PCR of about 7 to 12 cycles was run. TCRdb analysed the 5' RACE reads with MiXCR anew, one entry per CDR3 protein. The repertoire holds some 790,000 distinct CDR3 sequences, with 25% to 30% as singletons. General study findings and limits: A greater number of naive CD4+ cells and higher diversity distinguished long-lived donors from aged donors. In the absence of known donor CMV status, changes in expanded clonotypes were possibly confounded.

Germline lookup yields CDR1 MNHEY and CDR2 SVGEGT. The germline V and J ends were trimmed by 2 bases and 11 bases, with 13 bases remaining between them. The CDR3 has 13 residues. The sequencing input was blood. The chain is built from TRBV6-2 or TRBV6-3 and TRBJ2-1; D possibly matches TRBD1 or TRBD2 (5 bases each). This clonotype originated in a woman at least 80 years old in good health. Written as DNA, the CDR3 is TGTGCCAGCAGTTACGGGAGACAGTATAAGCAGTTCTTC. Translation: CASSYGRQYKQFF.